The 15 T cell receptor beta chains below all came from one sample that was sequenced in a study of T cell responses to AZD1222 COVID-19 vaccine. Sequenced by immunoSEQ multiplex PCR; TCRdb stores in-frame clones only, minus some. The data contain 150,000 to 200,000 clones, about 92% of them seen just once; the ten biggest clones take up 5% to 6.5%. Sequenced here: peripheral blood, sampled 28 days after the second AZD1222 dose. The receptors come from an adult who received the AZD1222 COVID-19 vaccine.

The sample holds one count of this clone. J is TRBJ1-4 and V is TRBV7-9; 8 bases align to TRBD1. CDR3 length: 14 residues. The germline V gene has CDR1 SEHNR and CDR2 FQNEAQ (reference sequence). Trimming at V came to 5 bases and at J to 6 bases, leaving 5 bases not matched to a gene. CDR3 amino acids: CASSKQGGDEKLFF. As DNA, the CDR3 is TGTGCCAGCAGCAAACAGGGGGGCGATGAAAAACTGTTTTTT.

This chain uses TRBV5-1 with TRBJ2-2, with a weak D call TRBD1 (6 bases). V was cut by 0 bases and J by 1 base, with 10 bases left in between. Germline lookup yields CDR1 SGHRS and CDR2 YFSETQ. The CDR3 spans 16 residues. CDR3 residues: CASSLEGRGNTGELFF. DNA of the CDR3: TGCGCCAGCAGCTTGGAGGGCAGGGGGAACACCGGGGAGCTGTTTTTT.

This rearrangement joins TRBV30 to TRBJ2-3; TRBD2 aligns across 7 bases. Germline V gives CDR1 GTSNPN, CDR2 SVGIG (reference sequence). V shed 4 bases, J shed 4 bases, and the junction held 2 bases outside the gene matches. The CDR3 sequence is 12 residues long. CDR3 protein: CAWTSGADTQYF. The CDR3 nucleotides read TGTGCCTGGACTAGCGGAGCAGATACGCAGTATTTT.

The gene calls are TRBV3-1 (or the pseudogene TRBV3-2) and TRBJ2-7; D unclear. The CDR3 covers 15 residues. CDR1 and CDR2 (germline): LGHDT, YNNKEL (reference sequence). The V gene lost 0 bases and the J gene lost 0 bases, with 9 bases spanning the gap. The CDR3 coding sequence is TGTGCCAGCAGCCAAGAGGGCAGCGACTCCTACGAGCAGTACTTC. The encoded protein is CASSQEGSDSYEQYF.

The chain recombines TRBV10-3 with TRBJ2-5; 9 bases are a match to TRBD2. J was trimmed by 1 base and V by 10 bases; bases with no gene match: 4. There are 13 residues in the CDR3. CDR1 is ENHRY and CDR2 is SYGVKD in the germline V gene. The CDR3 region is CATSRGGQETQYF. CDR3 in DNA: TGTGCCACCTCGCGGGGGGGCCAAGAGACCCAGTACTTC.

The J gene is TRBJ2-3, the V gene TRBV19; 8 bases line up with TRBD2. Per germline, CDR1 LNHDA and CDR2 SQIVND (reference sequence). The CDR3 loop spans 14 amino acids. V lost 4 bases, J lost 10 bases, and 10 bases stayed unmatched. The chain's CDR3 is CASSNLAGSQAQYF. As DNA, the CDR3 is TGTGCCAGTAGTAACCTAGCGGGCTCCCAGGCGCAGTATTTT.

V gene TRBV7-9 combines with J gene TRBJ1-6; 7 bases line up with TRBD1. With V trimmed by 2 bases and J by 9 bases, 4 bases remained unmatched. Germline CDR1 and CDR2: SEHNR and FQNEAQ (reference sequence). CDR3 length equals 14 residues. In DNA, the CDR3 is TGTGCCAGCAGCTTAATCTCAGGGGGTTCACCCCTCCACTTT. This gives the protein CASSLISGGSPLHF.

V is TRBV28 and J is TRBJ2-2, with D possibly called TRBD1 or TRBD2 (5 bases each). Germline V gene lookup returns CDR1 MDHEN and CDR2 SYDVKM. Trimming cost V 7 bases and J 4 bases, with 10 bases left between them. The CDR3 covers 13 residues. CDR3 sequence reads: CASTGAVTGELFF. CDR3 nucleotide sequence: TGTGCCAGCACCGGGGCCGTCACCGGGGAGCTGTTTTTT. Full variable domain (outside the CDR3, taken from reference TRBV28 and TRBJ2-2): DVKVTQSSRYLVKRTGEKVFLECVQDMDHENMFWYRQDPGLGLRLIYFSYDVKMKEKGDIPEGYSVSREKKERFSLILESASTNQTSMYLCASTGAVTGELFFGEGSRLTVL.

The DNA for the CDR3 is TGTGCCAGCAGTTACCGAAAAGCGGGAGGGCCGAATGAGCAGTTCTTC. This codes for CASSYRKAGGPNEQFF. The chain joins TRBV6-2 or TRBV6-3 to TRBJ2-1, with TRBD2 matching 10 bases. V gave up 2 bases and J gave up 7 bases; unmatched junction bases: 8. The CDR3 is 16 amino acids. Germline CDR1 MNHEY, CDR2 SVGEGT.

The rearrangement uses TRBV7-6 and TRBJ2-2; 14 bases align to TRBD2. This CDR3 comprises 17 residues. Germline V gives CDR1 SGHVS, CDR2 FNYEAQ. Trimming cost V 1 base and J 4 bases; bases outside gene matches: 2. CDR3 nucleotide sequence: TGTGCCAGCAGCTTAGAGGGACTAGCGGGAGCCACCGGGGAGCTGTTTTTT. This gives the protein CASSLEGLAGATGELFF.

The chain is built from TRBV6-5 and TRBJ1-2; 7 bases match TRBD1. CDR1 MNHEY and CDR2 SVGAGI come from the germline V gene. The CDR3 is made up of 15 amino acids. Unmatched junction bases numbered 5, after V lost 1 base and J lost 3 bases. CDR3 protein: CASSYLSGGDYGYTF. The CDR3 DNA follows: TGTGCCAGCAGTTACTTATCAGGGGGGGACTATGGCTACACCTTC.

The chain couples TRBV2 to TRBJ2-1; the D is unclear. The CDR3 extends over 11 amino acids. V lost 1 base and J lost 12, with 7 bases in between. Germline V gene lookup returns CDR1 SNHLY and CDR2 FYNNEI. The CDR3 DNA reads TGTGCCAGCAGTGAAGGAATGGTGCAGTTCTTC. As protein: CASSEGMVQFF.

The chain couples TRBV2 to TRBJ2-7, with 9 bases matching TRBD2. The CDR3 totals 18 residues. Germline V gene sequence: CDR1 SNHLY, CDR2 FYNNEI. Trimming removed 6 bases from V and 5 bases from J; junction bases left unmatched: 20. CDR3 DNA: TGTGCCAGCAGAGATACAGAAAACAATAGCGGGAGTCGGAACGAGCAGTACTTC. It translates to CASRDTENNSGSRNEQYF. Using reference TRBV2 and TRBJ2-7 for the parts outside the CDR3, the full variable domain is EPEVTQTPSHQVTQMGQEVILRCVPISNHLYFYWYRQILGQKVEFLVSFYNNEISEKSEIFDDQFSVERPDGSNFTLKIRSTKLEDSAMYFCASRDTENNSGSRNEQYFGPGTRLTVT.

The J gene is TRBJ2-5, the V gene TRBV28, with 9 nucleotides matching TRBD1. Looked up from germline, CDR1 is MDHEN and CDR2 is SYDVKM. With V trimmed by 5 bases and J by 6 bases, 7 bases remained unmatched. The CDR3 has 14 amino acids. Here the CDR3 DNA reads TGTGCCAGCAGTCCGACAGGGGGTGTAAAGACCCAGTACTTC. This translates into CASSPTGGVKTQYF.

In DNA form, the CDR3 reads TGTGCCAGCAGTTATGGCAGGGCGGACTATGGCTACACCTTC. Amino acid sequence: CASSYGRADYGYTF. The chain uses TRBV6-5 and TRBJ1-2; D is possibly TRBD1 (5 bases). The CDR3 totals 14 residues. CDR1 is MNHEY, CDR2 SVGAGI, per germline. Trimming stripped 3 bases from V and 3 bases from J, with 11 bases between.